The entry that follows covers one T cell receptor (beta chain) sequence. Its specificity is unknown. Trimming left V 0 bases short and J 6 bases short, with 14 bases between. The germline V gene has CDR1 KGHSH and CDR2 LQKENI. CDR3 length equals 16 residues. Clones were read by immunoSEQ multiplex PCR, and TCRdb kept only the in-frame ones, dropping some. Of about 14,000 clones in the sample, around 67% were seen once. These data are taken from a study of radiotherapy plus CTLA-4 blockade in lung cancer. About the study: Objective response rate was roughly 19%; disease control rate, under 35%.

It was focal radiation plus CTLA-4 blockade with ipilimumab that patients with chemo-refractory metastatic non-small-cell lung cancer received. Whole-study findings and limits: Together with interferon-beta, which increased in serum after radiation, early dynamic changes in blood T cell clones were reportedly the best predictors of response. In blood, after radiotherapy plus ipilimumab, tumor-derived TCR clones expanded.

Sequenced here: peripheral blood, sampled from a patient treated with radiotherapy plus ipilimumab. The source is a human donor with non-small cell lung cancer whose response to radiotherapy plus ipilimumab could not be evaluated. The chain joins TRBV18 to TRBJ2-2; D perhaps matches TRBD1 (6 bases). CDR3 amino acids: CASSPPQGRVAGELFF. CDR3 bases: TGTGCCAGCTCACCACCGCAGGGGCGAGTCGCCGGGGAGCTGTTTTTT.